A single sample is the source of the 32 T cell receptor beta chains below, sequenced in a study of T cell changes during pregnancy in multiple sclerosis. TCRdb's table, derived via immunoSEQ multiplex PCR, lists solely in-frame clones and lacks some. Of 45,000 to 75,000 clones listed, 90% to 95% are singletons. The source material was peripheral blood, sampled in the first trimester of pregnancy. The origin of the receptors is a female donor with multiple sclerosis, enrolled in a pregnancy study.

J is TRBJ1-2 and V is TRBV27, with D possibly matching TRBD1 (6 bases). Germline V lookup: CDR1 MNHEY, CDR2 SMNVEV (reference sequence). V lost 2 bases, J lost 4 bases, and 11 bases lay in between. The CDR3 spans 14 residues. CDR3 in amino acids: CASSLRQGTYGYTF. CDR3 nucleotides: TGTGCCAGCAGTTTAAGGCAGGGGACCTATGGCTACACCTTC.

The DNA for the CDR3 is TGTGCCTGGAGTGCTTCTCCAGGGAAGGGCTACACCTTC. Its translation is CAWSASPGKGYTF. The chain carries TRBV30 and TRBJ1-2; possible D gene TRBD1, 5 bases. The V end was cut by 1 base, the J end by 8 bases, with 14 bases between. This CDR3 spans 13 amino acids. Germline V gene sequence: CDR1 GTSNPN, CDR2 SVGIG (reference sequence). Combining the CDR3 with reference TRBV30 and TRBJ1-2 gives the whole variable domain SQTIHQWPATLVQPVGSPLSLECTVEGTSNPNLYWYRQAAGRGLQLLFYSVGIGQISSEVPQNLSASRPQDRQFILSSKKLLLSDSGFYLCAWSASPGKGYTFGSGTRLTVV.

The gene calls are TRBV5-6 and TRBJ2-7; D is uncertain. The CDR3 contains 14 residues. Looked up from germline, CDR1 is SGHDT and CDR2 is YYEEEE. Trimming cost V 1 base and J 0 bases, with 8 bases left between them. CDR3 in amino acids: CASSLFSSSYEQYF. In DNA, the CDR3 is TGTGCCAGCAGCTTGTTCTCCAGCTCCTACGAGCAGTACTTC.

The genes are TRBV6-5 and TRBJ1-4, with D tentatively TRBD1 (6 bases). The CDR3 consists of 15 residues. CDR1 MNHEY and CDR2 SVGAGI come from the germline V gene. V gave up 2 bases and J gave up 4 bases, with 11 bases separating them. CDR3 DNA: TGTGCCAGCAGTTACAGACAGGCTAATAATGAAAAACTGTTTTTT. This encodes CASSYRQANNEKLFF.

CDR3 amino acids: CASGDDQNTEAFF. CDR3 DNA sequence: TGTGCCAGTGGAGACGACCAGAACACTGAAGCTTTCTTT. The chain is built from TRBV19 and TRBJ1-1, with D uncertain. CDR3 length: 13 amino acids. Trimming removed 8 bases from V and 1 base from J, with 11 bases in between. Germline V CDR1 and CDR2: LNHDA, SQIVND (reference sequence).

V gene TRBV1 combines with J gene TRBJ1-2; whether TRBD1, the table's D call, matches the DNA was not checked. TRBV1 is a documented pseudogene. This CDR3 is 10 amino acids long. For the CDR3, the DNA is TGCACCAGCAGACAGGGGGTCTACACCTTC. Its translation is CTSRQGVYTF.

The V and J genes are TRBV2 and TRBJ2-5; no definite D call. Germline CDR1 and CDR2: SNHLY and FYNNEI. CDR3 size: 13 residues. V was clipped by 4 bases and J by 1 base, with 7 bases between them. The CDR3 region is CASSVQIQETQYF. CDR3 DNA: TGTGCCAGCAGTGTACAGATCCAAGAGACCCAGTACTTC.

V and J are TRBV6-4 and TRBJ2-3; 7 nucleotides align to TRBD1. The length of the CDR3 is 15 residues. Germline V CDR1 and CDR2: MRHNA, SNTAGT. The V and J ends lost 0 bases and 4 bases, in that order; junction bases with no gene match: 4. In DNA form, the CDR3 reads TGTGCCAGCAGTGACTCGAAAGGGGGCCCAGATACGCAGTATTTT. Translating gives CASSDSKGGPDTQYF.

Worth noting for this clone: At one boundary the junction diverges from the germline segment, which might be a read error. The gene calls are TRBV7-3 and TRBJ2-2; D gene uncertain. The CDR3 loop spans 11 amino acids. Germline V CDR1 and CDR2: SGHTA, FQGTGA. The CDR3 sequence: CASSITGELFF. Written as DNA, the CDR3 is TGTGCCAGCAGCATAACCGGGGAGCTGTTTTTT. Supplemented by reference TRBV7-3 and TRBJ2-2, the full variable domain reads GAGVSQTPSNKVTEKGKYVELRCDPISGHTALYWYRQSLGQGPEFLIYFQGTGAADDSGLPNDRFFAVRPEGSVSTLKIQRTERGDSAVYLCASSITGELFFGEGSRLTVL.

The chain joins TRBV18 to TRBJ1-2; possibly TRBD1 for D (6 bases). This CDR3 comprises 16 residues. Trimming cost V 4 bases and J 3 bases, with 18 bases left between them. CDR1 and CDR2 from the germline V gene are KGHSH and LQKENI. CDR3 amino acids: CASSLLQTGSDYGYTF. CDR3 DNA sequence: TGTGCCAGCTCACTGCTCCAGACAGGTTCTGACTATGGCTACACCTTC.

This CDR3 is CASSALAGGRDTQYF. CDR3 DNA: TGTGCCAGCAGCGCACTAGCGGGGGGGAGAGATACGCAGTATTTT. The J gene is TRBJ2-3, the V gene TRBV9, with 13 bases matching TRBD2. Germline V CDR1 and CDR2: SGDLS, YYNGEE. This CDR3 is 15 amino acids long. With 3 bases clipped from V and 5 bases from J, the junction kept 3 bases outside the gene matches.

The gene calls are TRBV5-4 and TRBJ1-2, with D possibly TRBD1 on 5 matching bases. There are 13 residues in the CDR3. With 1 base removed from V and 7 bases from J, the gap between germline ends came to 11 bases. Germline CDR1 and CDR2: SGHNT and YYREEE (reference sequence). The CDR3 loop reads CASSLRGGSGYTF. CDR3 DNA sequence: TGTGCCAGCAGCTTGCGGGGGGGAAGTGGCTACACCTTC. The full variable domain, in which reference TRBV5-4 and TRBJ1-2 provide the parts outside the CDR3, is ETGVTQSPTHLIKTRGQQVTLRCSSQSGHNTVSWYQQALGQGPQFIFQYYREEENGRGNFPPRFSGLQFPNYSSELNVNALELDDSALYLCASSLRGGSGYTFGSGTRLTVV.

This chain's CDR3 is CASSPGEGNQETQYF. The CDR3 DNA sequence: TGTGCCAGCAGCCCGGGGGAGGGAAACCAAGAGACCCAGTACTTC. The chain joins TRBV9 to TRBJ2-5; 7 positions agree with TRBD2. The CDR3 sequence is 15 residues long. Germline values: CDR1 SGDLS, CDR2 YYNGEE. V lost 4 bases, J lost 0 bases, and 6 bases stayed unmatched.

This chain connects TRBV18 to TRBJ2-7, with a tentative D call TRBD2 (5 bases). CDR3 length equals 16 residues. V was cut by 6 bases and J by 0 bases, with 18 bases left in between. Germline V gives CDR1 KGHSH, CDR2 LQKENI. DNA for the CDR3: TGTGCCAGCTCTCCTGAAGCGGACCTCAGCTCCTACGAGCAGTACTTC. Its translation is CASSPEADLSSYEQYF.

This chain connects TRBV7-9 to TRBJ2-4; TRBD1 aligns across 8 bases. CDR3 length: 14 amino acids. Germline V gives CDR1 SEHNR, CDR2 FQNEAQ (reference sequence). The V gene end was trimmed by 1 base and the J gene end by 9 bases; junction bases not matched to a gene: 5. This CDR3 is CASSLGTGYSIQYF. CDR3 bases: TGTGCCAGCAGCTTAGGGACAGGGTACAGCATTCAGTACTTC.

CDR3 sequence reads: CASSQLRGIQETQYF. CDR3 in DNA: TGTGCCAGCAGCCAGCTTAGGGGAATCCAAGAGACCCAGTACTTC. The chain recombines TRBV14 with TRBJ2-5; maybe TRBD1 (5 bases). CDR1 and CDR2 (germline): SGHDN, FVKESK. This CDR3 region has 15 residues. V was shortened by 3 bases and J by 1 base, with 12 bases between the two germline ends. Based on the CDR3 plus reference TRBV14 and TRBJ2-5, the full variable domain is EAGVTQFPSHSVIEKGQTVTLRCDPISGHDNLYWYRRVMGKEIKFLLHFVKESKQDESGMPNNRFLAERTGGTYSTLKVQPAELEDSGVYFCASSQLRGIQETQYFGPGTRLLVL.

V is TRBV4-2 and J is TRBJ2-3, with TRBD2 matching 8 bases. V lost 0 bases to trimming and J lost 1 base; unmatched junction nucleotides: 3. Germline values: CDR1 LGHNA, CDR2 YNFKEQ. The CDR3 covers 16 residues. The CDR3 nucleotides read TGTGCCAGCAGCCAAGATAGCGGGGAGGGCACAGATACGCAGTATTTT. Amino acid sequence: CASSQDSGEGTDTQYF.

The J gene is TRBJ2-3, the V gene TRBV19; TRBD2 agrees at 7 bases. Trimming cost V 1 base and J 1 base; bases outside gene matches: 2. The CDR3 has 15 residues. Looked up from germline, CDR1 is LNHDA and CDR2 is SQIVND (reference sequence). In DNA, the CDR3 is TGTGCCAGTAGTATAGCTGCGGGAGGCACAGATACGCAGTATTTT. Translating gives CASSIAAGGTDTQYF.

V gene TRBV29-1 combines with J gene TRBJ1-1; D not certain. V lost 1 base to trimming and J lost 0 bases, with 6 bases between them. Looked up from germline, CDR1 is SQVTM and CDR2 is ANQGSEA. The CDR3 is made up of 13 amino acids. The CDR3 reads CSVEGRVNTEAFF. CDR3 nucleotide sequence: TGCAGCGTTGAAGGTCGGGTGAACACTGAAGCTTTCTTT.

This chain links TRBV7-9 with TRBJ2-1; maybe TRBD2 (6 bases). V was trimmed by 5 bases and J by 0 bases, leaving 23 bases between them. The CDR3 covers 19 residues. Germline V gives CDR1 SEHNR, CDR2 FQNEAQ (reference sequence). CDR3 amino acids: CASSPPPGPSVRSYNEQFF. The CDR3 bases are TGTGCCAGCAGCCCACCTCCGGGGCCTAGCGTCCGCTCCTACAATGAGCAGTTCTTC.

J is TRBJ1-3 and V is TRBV5-4; unclear D gene. Per the germline V gene, CDR1 is SGHNT and CDR2 is YYREEE (reference sequence). Trimming stripped 0 bases from V and 0 bases from J, with 10 bases between. The CDR3 covers 16 residues. The CDR3 bases are TGTGCCAGCAGCTTGGGCGACTCCTTCTCTGGAAACACCATATATTTT. Encoded protein: CASSLGDSFSGNTIYF.

The DNA of the CDR3 is TGTGCCAGCAGCGTAGAACCAAGCCCCCCGGACAATGAGCAGTTCTTC. Protein: CASSVEPSPPDNEQFF. This sequence joins TRBV9 and TRBJ2-1; unclear D gene. The ends were cut back, 0 bases at V and 5 bases at J, with 15 bases in the middle. This CDR3 is 16 amino acids long. Germline V CDR1 and CDR2: SGDLS, YYNGEE.

The chain links TRBV19 to TRBJ1-2; 8 nucleotides match TRBD1. The V gene's germline CDR1 is LNHDA and CDR2 SQIVND (reference sequence). The CDR3 covers 16 residues. Trimming took 7 bases from V and 4 from J; bases not matched to a gene: 14. The CDR3 DNA sequence: TGTGCCAGTACCCCCCAGGGGCAGGGGGCAGGCTATGGCTACACCTTC. This gives the protein CASTPQGQGAGYGYTF.

This clone was counted only a few times. This sequence joins TRBV6-4 and TRBJ2-3; 9 positions match TRBD2. The CDR3 length is 14 residues. Trimming took 2 bases from V and 4 from J; bases not matched to a gene: 1. Germline V gene lookup returns CDR1 MRHNA and CDR2 SNTAGT. The CDR3 DNA is TGTGCCAGCAGTGACGGCGGGGGGGCAGATACGCAGTATTTT. Its protein product is CASSDGGGADTQYF.

Comment on this clone: The junction departs from germline at one end; a sequencing error may be responsible. The chain employs TRBV10-1 and TRBJ2-7, with 9 bases aligning to TRBD2. The CDR3 spans 15 residues. Germline CDR1 and CDR2: WNHNN and SYGVQD (reference sequence). The CDR3 DNA sequence: TGCGCCAGCAGTAGCGGGGGGCTTAGCTCCCACGAGCAGTACTTC. Protein sequence: CASSSGGLSSHEQYF.

The CDR3 here is CASSLGNRVFTEAFF. DNA for the CDR3: TGTGCCAGCAGCTTAGGTAACAGGGTCTTCACTGAAGCTTTCTTT. V gene TRBV7-9 combines with J gene TRBJ1-1; TRBD1 might be the D (6 bases). Trimming pared 1 base from V and 4 bases from J, leaving 13 bases between. From germline, CDR1 is SEHNR and CDR2 FQNEAQ (reference sequence). The CDR3 sequence is 15 residues long.

J is TRBJ2-5 and V is TRBV5-6, with D possibly TRBD1 on 6 matching bases. V lost 4 bases and J lost 5, with 12 bases in between. CDR1 is SGHDT, CDR2 YYEEEE, per germline. The CDR3 runs to 13 residues. CDR3 sequence reads: CASSLRGGETQYF. CDR3 coding DNA: TGTGCCAGCAGCCTCAGGGGCGGGGAGACCCAGTACTTC.

This sequence joins TRBV2 and TRBJ1-2, with 7 bases fitting TRBD1. The V and J ends lost 8 bases and 0 bases, in that order; junction bases with no gene match: 9. CDR3 length equals 15 residues. Germline V lookup: CDR1 SNHLY, CDR2 FYNNEI. This chain's CDR3 is CASRPRTGPNYGYTF. CDR3 in DNA: TGTGCCAGCCGGCCCCGGACAGGTCCTAACTATGGCTACACCTTC.

The count of this clone is one. V gene TRBV6-1 combines with J gene TRBJ1-6, with TRBD1 matching over 8 bases. V gave up 3 bases and J gave up 7 bases; unmatched junction bases: 2. The CDR3 is 14 amino acids. CDR1 is MNHNS, CDR2 SASEGT, per germline. The CDR3: CASSDRQGNSPLHF. The CDR3 DNA follows: TGTGCCAGCAGTGACAGACAGGGGAATTCACCCCTCCACTTT.

The V call is TRBV25-1, the J call TRBJ1-3, with D perhaps matching TRBD1 (6 bases). Trimming cost V 4 bases and J 0 bases, with 13 bases left between them. The CDR3 is made up of 16 amino acids. Germline CDR1 MGHDK, CDR2 SYGVNS. CDR3 amino acids: CASSAEDSLSGNTIYF. In DNA form, the CDR3 reads TGTGCCAGCAGTGCAGAGGACAGCCTCTCTGGAAACACCATATATTTT.

The chain employs TRBV6-5 and TRBJ2-1, with 8 positions matching TRBD2. The V gene's germline CDR1 is MNHEY and CDR2 SVGAGI. Germline trimming cut 8 bases from V and 8 bases from J; bases unmatched to any gene: 11. The CDR3 totals 14 residues. CDR3 residues: CASGKWAGGDEQFF. The CDR3 bases are TGTGCCAGCGGGAAGTGGGCGGGGGGCGATGAGCAGTTCTTC.

The chain combines TRBV9 with TRBJ2-7; TRBD2 matches at 8 bases. This CDR3 contains 16 residues. V lost 0 bases, J lost 2 bases, and 7 bases stayed unmatched. Germline CDR1 is SGDLS and CDR2 is YYNGEE. The CDR3 reads CASSVDGGGITYEQYF. In DNA form, the CDR3 reads TGTGCCAGCAGCGTAGACGGCGGGGGGATAACCTACGAGCAGTACTTC.